The clone carrying this TCR beta chain appeared a few times. Its antigen is currently unknown. Post-sort purity exceeded 95% for all sorted populations. These data come from a study of beta chain features in type 1 diabetes. Broader study findings: Equally in patients and controls, shorter templates might have been favored by PCR.

V lost 2 bases and J lost 5, with 16 bases in between. This CDR3 contains 15 residues. Germline loops: CDR1 MNHEY, CDR2 SVGAGI. The whole isolated RNA underwent reverse transcription, so sequencing captured expressed TCRB transcripts. This table comes from immunoSEQ multiplex PCR, and its TCRdb copy is limited to in-frame clones, with some not included. The data hold 900,000 or so clones, with 15% to 20% observed a single time. The sequenced sample consisted of naive CD4+ T cells from blood. The receptor comes from a woman aged 18-29 years in good health. This sequence joins TRBV6-5 and TRBJ2-7, with D possibly being TRBD1 or TRBD2 (5 bases each). CDR3 sequence (DNA): TGTGCCAGCAGTTACGGACCAGGGAGAGTCAACGAGCAGTACTTC. This sequence encodes CASSYGPGRVNEQYF.